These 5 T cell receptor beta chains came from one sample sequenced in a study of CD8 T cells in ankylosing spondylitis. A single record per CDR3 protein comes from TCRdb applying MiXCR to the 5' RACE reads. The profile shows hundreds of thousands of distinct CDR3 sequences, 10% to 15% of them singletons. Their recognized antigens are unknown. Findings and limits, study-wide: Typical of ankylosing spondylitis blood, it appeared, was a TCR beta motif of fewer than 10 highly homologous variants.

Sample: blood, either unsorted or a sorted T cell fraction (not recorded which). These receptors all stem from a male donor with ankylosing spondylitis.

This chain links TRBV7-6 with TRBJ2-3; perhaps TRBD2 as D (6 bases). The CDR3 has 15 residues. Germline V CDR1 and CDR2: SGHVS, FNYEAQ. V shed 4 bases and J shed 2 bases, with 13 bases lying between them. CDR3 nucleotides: TGTGCCAGCAGCTCCCGTAGCGGACTCACAGATACGCAGTATTTT. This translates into CASSSRSGLTDTQYF.

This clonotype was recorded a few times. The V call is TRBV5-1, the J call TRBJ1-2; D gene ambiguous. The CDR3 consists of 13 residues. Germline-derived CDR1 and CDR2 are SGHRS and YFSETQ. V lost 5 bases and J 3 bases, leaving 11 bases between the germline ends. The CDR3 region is CASSGGMDYGYTF. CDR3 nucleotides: TGCGCCAGCAGTGGAGGGATGGACTATGGCTACACCTTC.

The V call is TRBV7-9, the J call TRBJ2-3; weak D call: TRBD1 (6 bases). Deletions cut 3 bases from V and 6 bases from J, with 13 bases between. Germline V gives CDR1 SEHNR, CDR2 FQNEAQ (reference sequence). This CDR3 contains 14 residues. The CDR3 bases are TGTGCCAGCAGCTTCAACAGGGCGCGGGATACGCAGTATTTT. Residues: CASSFNRARDTQYF.

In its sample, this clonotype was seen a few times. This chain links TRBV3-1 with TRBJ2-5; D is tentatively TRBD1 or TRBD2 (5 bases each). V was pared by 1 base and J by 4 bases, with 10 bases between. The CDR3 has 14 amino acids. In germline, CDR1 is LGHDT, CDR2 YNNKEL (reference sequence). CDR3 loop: CASSQGYGGETQYF. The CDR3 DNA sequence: TGTGCCAGCAGCCAAGGATATGGGGGAGAGACCCAGTACTTC.

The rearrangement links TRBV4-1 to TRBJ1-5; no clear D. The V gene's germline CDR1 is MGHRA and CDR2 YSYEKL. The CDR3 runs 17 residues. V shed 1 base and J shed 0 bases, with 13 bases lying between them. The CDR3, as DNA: TGCGCCAGCAGCCAAGTTTTCGGACCGACTAGCAATCAGCCCCAGCATTTT. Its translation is CASSQVFGPTSNQPQHF.